This paragraph covers one TCR beta chain sequence. The ends lost 3 bases at V and 4 bases at J; junction bases unmatched: 8. Germline-derived CDR1 and CDR2 are SGHNT and YYREEE (reference sequence). The CDR3 spans 16 residues. Next came a second PCR, run for roughly 6 to 11 cycles, which used a sample-barcoded 5' primer along with a J-beta primer mix. TCRdb independently ran MiXCR on the 5' RACE reads; one entry per CDR3 protein. This table has 1.5 million to 2 million distinct CDR3 sequences, about 31% appearing once. This sample stems from a study of blood T cells in healthy people across ages. The receptor was isolated from a woman aged 30 to 39 in good health. Specimen: blood. The chain recombines TRBV5-4 with TRBJ2-5; 11 positions agree with TRBD2. The CDR3 sequence is CASSSLNLAGGETQYF. The CDR3, as DNA: TGTGCCAGCAGCTCCTTGAATCTAGCGGGGGGAGAGACCCAGTACTTC.